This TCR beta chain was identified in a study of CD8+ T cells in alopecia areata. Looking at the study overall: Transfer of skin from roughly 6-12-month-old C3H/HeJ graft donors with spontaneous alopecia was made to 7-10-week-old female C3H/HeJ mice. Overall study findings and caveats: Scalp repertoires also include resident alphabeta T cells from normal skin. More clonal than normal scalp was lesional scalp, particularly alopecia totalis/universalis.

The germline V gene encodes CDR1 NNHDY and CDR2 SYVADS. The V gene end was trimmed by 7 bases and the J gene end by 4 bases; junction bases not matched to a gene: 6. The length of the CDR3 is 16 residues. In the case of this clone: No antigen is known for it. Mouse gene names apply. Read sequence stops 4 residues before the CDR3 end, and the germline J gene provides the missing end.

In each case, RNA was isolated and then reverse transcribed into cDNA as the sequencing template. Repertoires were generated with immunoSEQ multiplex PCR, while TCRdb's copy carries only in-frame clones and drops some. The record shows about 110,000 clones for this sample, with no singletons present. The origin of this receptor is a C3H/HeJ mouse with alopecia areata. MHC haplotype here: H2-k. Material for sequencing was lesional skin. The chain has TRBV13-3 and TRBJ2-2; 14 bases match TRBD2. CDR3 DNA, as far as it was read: TGTGCCAGCCGGGACTGGGGGGGCAAGGGCACCGGG. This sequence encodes CASRDWGGKGTG. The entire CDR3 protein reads CASRDWGGKGTGQLYF.